This T cell receptor beta chain was sequenced for a study of shared clonotypes between healthy human individuals (TCRdb year 2020). With regard to the full study: Three men and two women, aged 18 to 49 years, made up the cohort. For each donor, CD4 naive and CD4 memory were each run on three plates, CD8 naive on two plates, and CD8 memory on one plate. To estimate repertoire size and how much clonotypes are shared between individuals, the study performed deep sequencing of blood TCR repertoires from roughly five healthy adults. To increase sequencing depth and limit assay-specific biases, TCR repertoire library preparation and sequencing were carried out by different laboratories using diverse techniques. Leukapheresis yielded between about 0.94 and 9 billion PBMCs per donor. Findings and caveats that apply to the study as a whole: Sampling was restricted to blood, and TCR repertoires in tissues likely differ from the TCR repertoires found in blood. When a handful of donors were compared, the shared fraction of clonotypes was around 5.1% for naive CD4, approximately 3.5% for naive CD8, 2.3% for memory CD4, and 0.35% to 0.4% for memory CD8. Naive subsets generally had larger estimated clonotype richness than memory subsets did. The genetic and exposure-history diversity represented was limited by the small number of donors. Based on pairwise subsampling, the degree of clonotype sharing among donors was expected to be affected by sequencing depth. Clonotypes shared by all four sorted-subset donors showed higher generation probabilities than non-shared clonotypes. Rarefaction of sorted-subset datasets indicated incomplete sequencing despite the large sequencing depth.

The donors were healthy, HIV-negative adults with no recently reported acute infections or vaccinations. All donors were Caucasian adults living in Nashville, Tennessee, USA. CD4+ T cells were enriched by magnetic negative selection; naive cells were then positively selected on CD45RA, and the negative fraction formed the memory subset. Blood was obtained by leukapheresis, after which PBMCs were separated by Ficoll-Histopaque density gradient centrifugation and cryopreserved in liquid nitrogen vapor phase. Purity and quantity of every magnetically sorted T cell population were checked by analytical flow cytometry. Genomic DNA was isolated from each sorted fraction and quantified by UV absorbance on a Nanodrop 2000c. The germline V gene gives CDR1 as SGDLS and CDR2 as YYNGEE. From the cysteine up to the phenylalanine, the CDR3 has a length of 16 residues. This entry keeps only the CDR3 DNA: 48 bases, framed from base 1. After removal of 4 bases from V and 2 bases from J, the junction retains 10 bases not matched to a gene.

As regards this clone: Its antigen remains unidentified. Base qualities were left out, and no much larger clone turns up one base away.

Using the deep immunoSEQ assay, TCR CDR3 regions were amplified from genomic DNA by multiplex PCR. Extracted genomic DNA from each cell subset was spread evenly across all wells of several immunoSEQ 96-well plates, with each plate serving as a replicate. For sorted subsets, about 200 ng genomic DNA, equal to 25,000 to 35,000 T cell genomes, was loaded into each replicate PCR. The purified libraries were quantified using a Qubit 3.0 fluorometer, sized with a Bioanalyzer 2100, and then quantified again using the KAPA Library Quantification kit. Each immunoSEQ 96-well plate was sequenced on its own single-read 150-cycle Illumina NextSeq 550 flow cell. Per the original workflow: The immunoSEQ output contained only junctional sequences without quality scores, so filtering could not match that applied to full-length reads. To assign V/J genes and CDR3, sequences were annotated using PyIR, a Python wrapper for IgBLAST v1.9, with IMGT germline references. Reads were removed for weak V/J assignments (E-value above 1e-6), missing CDR3, stop codons, out-of-frame junctions, or ambiguous translated residues. V3J clonotypes were defined as sequences sharing an identical inferred V gene, J gene, and CDR3 amino acid sequence. The percentage overlap between two repertoires was calculated by dividing the number of shared unique clonotypes by the size of the smaller repertoire. Repertoire richness was assessed with RTK rarefaction, the Chao1 estimator, and Recon v2.1 estimates of unobserved clonotypes. Generation probabilities were computed with OLGA for all TCRbeta clonotypes obtained by the gDNA method from four donors. The table was pulled from immuneACCESS by TCRdb, which kept in-frame rearrangements only. Such tables lose some clones; where checked, under half of the loss comes from unresolved V genes, and the rest has no known cause. V, J and clone size were drawn from that table, and D and trimming were deduced from the DNA. A total of over 2 million clones appear in this sample, around 90% of them only once. The ten largest clones represent 0.3% to 0.45% of the sample.

The chain uses TRBV9 and TRBJ2-7; 9 bases in between match TRBD2. This clonotype originated in a man between 18 and 35 years old in good health. Some clones in this sample may be carry-over from other donors' samples. The sample comprised naive CD4+ T cells from PBMCs. Per the publication, the cell subset or site label means: CD45RA+ positively selected. The CDR3: CASSPLWAGGPYEQYF. The sequenced DNA is TGTGCCAGCAGCCCCCTCTGGGCGGGAGGGCCCTACGAGCAGTACTTC.